This paragraph covers one T cell receptor (beta chain) sequence. Its antigen remains unidentified. These data come from a study of T-cell memory formation after mild COVID-19. Overall study findings and caveats: From day 15 to 85, contracting clones were balanced between CD4 and CD8, whereas later expanders leaned toward CD4+. SARS-CoV-2 specificity of second-wave clones peaking day 37 was unconfirmed.

From germline, CDR1 is SEHNR and CDR2 FQNEAQ (reference sequence). Trimming took off 2 bases at V and 2 bases at J, with 11 bases between the two ends. The length of the CDR3 is 15 residues. From 5'RACE with constant-segment primers came TCR alpha and TCR beta cDNA libraries that carried sample barcodes and UMIs. A single record per CDR3 protein comes from TCRdb applying MiXCR to the 5' RACE reads. Counted here are fewer than 350,000 distinct CDR3 sequences, more than 13% occurring once; the ten biggest clones make up 21%. The sequenced sample was PBMCs or a T cell subset sorted from them (not recorded which). The chain couples TRBV7-9 to TRBJ2-3; D gene ambiguous. This TCR derives from a man between 18 and 35 years old who had mild COVID-19 (a few samples of this study predate the infection). Cell type and time point are not known. CDR3 region: CASSLQVAPTDTQYF. The CDR3, as DNA: TGTGCCAGCAGCTTACAGGTAGCCCCCACAGATACGCAGTATTTT.